This T cell receptor beta chain was observed in a study of blood T cell repertoires in COVID-19. Study-level background: COVID-19 samples from acute and convalescent phases originated in the United States, Italy and Spain.

V gave up 6 bases and J gave up 9 bases; unmatched junction bases: 8. The CDR3 is 15 residues long. From germline, CDR1 is MDHEN and CDR2 SYDVKM. Original methodology: It was from reference gene primer amplification that nucleated cell counts were estimated. The table came from immunoSEQ multiplex PCR; TCRdb's copy has only in-frame clones and leaves some out. V, J and clone size are taken as reported in that table, and D and trimming were inferred from the DNA itself. This table has 68,000 or so clones, 75% to 90% appearing once. Sequencing was done on a sample of peripheral blood. The chain links TRBV28 to TRBJ2-1, with TRBD2 matching 13 bases. This TCR was recovered from a man aged 45-60 years with acute or convalescent COVID-19. The CDR3 coding sequence is TGTGCCAGCAGCTTCGGACTAGCGGGAGAAGGTGAGCAGTTCTTC. It encodes CASSFGLAGEGEQFF.